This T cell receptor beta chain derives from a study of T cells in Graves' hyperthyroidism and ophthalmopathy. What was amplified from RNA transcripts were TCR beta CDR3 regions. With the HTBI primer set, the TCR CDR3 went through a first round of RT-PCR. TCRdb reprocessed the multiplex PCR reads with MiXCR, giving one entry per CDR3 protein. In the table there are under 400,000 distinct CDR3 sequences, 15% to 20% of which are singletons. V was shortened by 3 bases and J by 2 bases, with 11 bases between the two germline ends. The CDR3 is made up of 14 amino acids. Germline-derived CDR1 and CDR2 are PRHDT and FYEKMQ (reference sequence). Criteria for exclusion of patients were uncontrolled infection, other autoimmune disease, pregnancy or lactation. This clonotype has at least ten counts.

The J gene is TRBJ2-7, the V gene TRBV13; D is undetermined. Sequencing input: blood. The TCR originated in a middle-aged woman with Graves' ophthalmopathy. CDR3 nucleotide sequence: TGTGCCAGCAGCTTTAAGAACAAACCCTACGAGCAGTACTTC. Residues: CASSFKNKPYEQYF.